These 11 T cell receptor beta chains originate from one sample sequenced in a study of shared clonotypes between healthy human individuals. TCRdb's table, derived via immunoSEQ multiplex PCR, lists solely in-frame clones and lacks some. The profile shows under 2,500,000 clones, under 97% of them singletons. The sample comprised naive CD4+ T cells sorted from blood. As to subset: CD45RA+ positively selected. These receptor sequences come from a man between 18 and 35 years old in good health.

With regard to this clone: Other DNA sequences in this sample translate to the same CDR3. Here the CDR3 DNA reads TGTGCCAGCAGTGAACTGGGATCAAACTATGGCTACACCTTC. It encodes CASSELGSNYGYTF. The rearrangement uses TRBV6-1 and TRBJ1-2; no definite D call. This CDR3 region has 14 residues. V dropped 2 bases and J dropped 2 bases, with 9 bases sitting between them. Looked up from germline, CDR1 is MNHNS and CDR2 is SASEGT.

CDR3 amino acids: CASSSMSGSYEQYF. The CDR3 DNA sequence: TGTGCCAGCTCATCCATGTCGGGGTCCTACGAGCAGTACTTC. V and J are TRBV18 and TRBJ2-7, with D perhaps matching TRBD2 (5 bases). CDR3 length equals 14 residues. Germline CDR1 reads KGHSH; CDR2 reads LQKENI. V lost 5 bases and J lost 1, with 12 bases in between.

This clone has a single count. This sequence joins TRBV7-9 and TRBJ2-7, with 7 positions matching TRBD2. Trimming removed 4 bases from V and 5 bases from J; junction bases left unmatched: 11. Germline V gives CDR1 SEHNR, CDR2 FQNEAQ (reference sequence). This CDR3 has 15 amino acids. The CDR3 here is CASSSAGDLLNEQYF. CDR3 coding DNA: TGTGCCAGCAGCTCCGCGGGGGATCTGTTGAACGAGCAGTACTTC.

This chain joins TRBV9 and TRBJ1-4, with 10 positions matching TRBD1. Germline values: CDR1 SGDLS, CDR2 YYNGEE. V shed 4 bases, J shed 8 bases, and the junction held 8 bases outside the gene matches. This CDR3 has 15 residues. The CDR3 here is CASSPTGGVGEKLFF. CDR3 bases: TGTGCCAGCAGCCCGACAGGGGGCGTAGGGGAAAAACTGTTTTTT.

V usage is TRBV21-1 and J usage is TRBJ1-2. TRBV21-1 is a known pseudogene. The CDR3 is 9 residues long. The chain's CDR3 is CASSKCSRF. Written as DNA, the CDR3 is TGTGCCAGCAGCAAATGTTCCCGCTTC.

V usage is TRBV5-1 and J usage is TRBJ2-7; a weak D match, TRBD1 (5 bases). This CDR3 is 15 amino acids long. Trimming stripped 0 bases from V and 1 base from J, with 11 bases between. Germline loops: CDR1 SGHRS, CDR2 YFSETQ. This chain's CDR3 is CASSLEAGLSYEQYF. The DNA of the CDR3 is TGCGCCAGCAGCTTGGAGGCAGGGCTTTCCTACGAGCAGTACTTC. Using reference TRBV5-1 and TRBJ2-7 for the parts outside the CDR3, the full variable domain is KAGVTQTPRYLIKTRGQQVTLSCSPISGHRSVSWYQQTPGQGLQFLFEYFSETQRNKGNFPGRFSGRQFSNSRSEMNVSTLELGDSALYLCASSLEAGLSYEQYFGPGTRLTVT.

This clone appeared a few times. V is TRBV7-2 and J is TRBJ1-3, with D possibly TRBD1 on 6 matching bases. This CDR3 has 16 amino acids. V gave up 3 bases and J gave up 0 bases, with 12 bases separating them. Germline V CDR1 and CDR2: SGHTA, FQGNSA. The CDR3 region is CASSFTGHNSGNTIYF. CDR3 in DNA: TGTGCCAGCAGCTTTACGGGACACAACTCTGGAAACACCATATATTTT.

This clone was seen only a few times. This chain uses TRBV6-5 with TRBJ1-5; D is perhaps TRBD1 (6 bases). V shed 6 bases and J shed 1 base, with 13 bases lying between them. The CDR3 has 15 residues. Germline CDR1 is MNHEY and CDR2 is SVGAGI. In DNA, the CDR3 is TGTGCCAGCAGCCGCCAGGGGCTCAGCAATCAGCCCCAGCATTTT. Translation gives CASSRQGLSNQPQHF.

Note on this clone: This sample includes further DNA sequences coding for the same CDR3. This rearrangement joins TRBV9 to TRBJ2-2; D is unresolved. The V and J ends lost 0 bases and 0 bases respectively, with 3 bases between them. The CDR3 contains 14 residues. Germline V gene lookup returns CDR1 SGDLS and CDR2 YYNGEE. As DNA, the CDR3 is TGTGCCAGCAGCGTAGCGGCGAACACCGGGGAGCTGTTTTTT. This gives the protein CASSVAANTGELFF. The complete variable domain, with remaining parts taken from reference TRBV9 and TRBJ2-2, reads DSGVTQTPKHLITATGQRVTLRCSPRSGDLSVYWYQQSLDQGLQFLIQYYNGEERAKGNILERFSAQQFPDLHSELNLSSLELGDSALYFCASSVAANTGELFFGEGSRLTVL.

V is TRBV27 and J is TRBJ2-6; D uncertain. The CDR3 covers 13 residues. Germline V CDR1 and CDR2: MNHEY, SMNVEV (reference sequence). V was shortened by 5 bases and J by 4 bases, with 6 bases between the two germline ends. The CDR3 is CASSPQGANVLTF. CDR3 bases: TGTGCCAGCAGTCCTCAAGGGGCCAACGTCCTGACTTTC.

This chain uses TRBV6-6 with TRBJ1-2; a weak D match, TRBD1 (5 bases). V was clipped by 2 bases and J by 8 bases, with 18 bases between them. Germline CDR1 is MNHNY and CDR2 is SVGAGI (reference sequence). The CDR3 is 15 amino acids. The CDR3 here is CASSYPGTEGYGYTF. The CDR3 DNA reads TGTGCCAGCAGTTACCCTGGGACGGAGGGATACGGCTACACCTTC.